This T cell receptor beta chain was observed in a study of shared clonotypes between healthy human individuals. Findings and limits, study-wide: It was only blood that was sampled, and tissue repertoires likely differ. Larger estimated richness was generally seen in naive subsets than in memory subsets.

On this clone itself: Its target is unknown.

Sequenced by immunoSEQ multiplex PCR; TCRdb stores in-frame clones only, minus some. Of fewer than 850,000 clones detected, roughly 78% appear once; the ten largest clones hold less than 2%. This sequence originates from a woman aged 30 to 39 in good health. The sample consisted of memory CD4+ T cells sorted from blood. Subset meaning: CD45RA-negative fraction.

CDR3 sequence: CASSGTTYEQYF. The CDR3 coding sequence is TGTGCCAGCAGTGGGACGACCTACGAGCAGTACTTC. V and J are TRBV6-5 and TRBJ2-7; the D call may be TRBD1 or TRBD2 (5 bases each). The CDR3 is 12 amino acids. With 5 bases removed from V and 2 bases from J, the gap between germline ends came to 7 bases. Per germline, CDR1 MNHEY and CDR2 SVGAGI.